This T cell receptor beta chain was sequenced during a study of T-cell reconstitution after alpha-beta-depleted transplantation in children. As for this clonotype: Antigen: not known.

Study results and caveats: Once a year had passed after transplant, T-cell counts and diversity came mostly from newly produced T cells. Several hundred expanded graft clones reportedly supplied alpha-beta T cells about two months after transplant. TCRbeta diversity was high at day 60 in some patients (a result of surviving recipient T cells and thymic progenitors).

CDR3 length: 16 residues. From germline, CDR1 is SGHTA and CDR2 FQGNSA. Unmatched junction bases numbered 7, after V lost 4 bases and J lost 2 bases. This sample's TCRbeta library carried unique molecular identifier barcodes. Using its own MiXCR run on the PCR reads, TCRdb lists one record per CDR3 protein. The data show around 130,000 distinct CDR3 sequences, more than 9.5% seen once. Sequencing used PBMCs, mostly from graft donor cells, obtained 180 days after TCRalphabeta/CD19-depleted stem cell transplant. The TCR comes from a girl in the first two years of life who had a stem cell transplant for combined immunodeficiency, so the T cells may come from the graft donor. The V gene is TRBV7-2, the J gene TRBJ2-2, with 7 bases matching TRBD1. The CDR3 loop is CASSSWTGGNTGELFF. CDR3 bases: TGTGCCAGCAGCTCCTGGACAGGTGGAAACACCGGGGAGCTGTTTTTT.